This T cell receptor beta chain emerged from a study of cytomegalovirus exposure and HLA in healthy donors. The study, taken as a whole, reports: Immune exposure information available was restricted to CMV serostatus.

The CDR3 sequence is 13 residues long. The germline gives CDR1 LNHDA, CDR2 SQIVND (reference sequence). This clone has only one observation. Its antigen is unknown. PCR used 60 Vbeta primers and 13 Jbeta primers. Original handling: Later, an analysis found about 80 million unique TCR beta chains, and around 10 million of these were shared. TCRdb keeps only in-frame clones here, not all; method: immunoSEQ multiplex PCR. For V, J and clone size, that table is used; D and trimming come from the DNA. The table shows 85,000 to 90,000 clones, with 65% to 80% occurring only once. Sequencing used PBMCs. The chain combines TRBV19 with TRBJ2-5, with D possibly being TRBD2 (6 bases). The DNA matches TRBJ2-7 better at its end, which makes the J call doubtful. The TCR comes from a man aged 30 to 45 in good health and CMV-seropositive. The CDR3 nucleotides are TGTGCCAGTAGTGGCGGAGGGGACGACGAGCAGTACTTC. Translation: CASSGGGDDEQYF.